Shown below are 21 T cell receptor beta chains from a single sample sequenced in a study of T cells in Graves' hyperthyroidism and ophthalmopathy. What was amplified from RNA transcripts were TCR beta CDR3 regions. Primed by the HTBI set, a first-round RT-PCR was run on the TCR CDR3. TCRdb itself ran the multiplex PCR reads through MiXCR, one entry per CDR3 protein. The table shows around 300,000 distinct CDR3 sequences, with roughly 13% occurring only once. Input material: blood. The receptors derive from a woman between 35 and 50 years old with Graves' hyperthyroidism.

In regard to this clonotype: This may be a read error, as it is one base from a much larger clone. The gene calls are TRBV7-9 and TRBJ1-1; D not resolved. CDR3 length equals 14 residues. CDR1 and CDR2 from the germline V gene are SEHNR and FQNEAQ (reference sequence). The germline V and J ends were trimmed by 5 bases and 1 base, with 11 bases remaining between them. CDR3 bases: TGTGCCAGCAGCGGTCGGTCAGGGAACACTGAAGCTTTCTTT. It yields the protein CASSGRSGNTEAFF.

This clonotype appeared a few times. This chain connects TRBV6-1 to TRBJ2-3, with TRBD1 identical over 8 bases. CDR1 is MNHNS, CDR2 SASEGT, per germline. The CDR3 is 13 amino acids. The ends lost 7 bases at V and 2 bases at J; junction bases unmatched: 2. CDR3 in DNA: TGTGCCAGCAAGGACAGGGCCACAGATACGCAGTATTTT. This encodes CASKDRATDTQYF.

This clonotype was detected ten times or more. The rearrangement uses TRBV6-1 and TRBJ1-6; the D is unclear. The CDR3 has 13 amino acids. Trimming stripped 6 bases from V and 7 bases from J, with 10 bases between. Germline-derived CDR1 and CDR2 are MNHNS and SASEGT. CDR3 coding DNA: TGTGCCAGCAGCCAATACAAGAATTCACCCCTCCACTTT. Translation gives CASSQYKNSPLHF.

This chain links TRBV19 with TRBJ1-5; D is possibly TRBD1 (5 bases). This CDR3 is built from 13 residues. The ends were cut back, 7 bases at V and 4 bases at J, with 11 bases in the middle. Per the germline V gene, CDR1 is LNHDA and CDR2 is SQIVND (reference sequence). The DNA for the CDR3 is TGTGCCAGTACCCGAGGGACTAATCAGCCCCAGCATTTT. Its translation: CASTRGTNQPQHF.

This clonotype was recorded at least ten times. The J gene is TRBJ2-3, the V gene TRBV29-1, with no clear D. Germline lookup yields CDR1 SQVTM and CDR2 ANQGSEA. V was clipped by 2 bases and J by 3 bases, with 9 bases between them. The length of the CDR3 is 13 residues. DNA for the CDR3: TGCAGCGTTGAAACACCATTTACAGATACGCAGTATTTT. It codes for CSVETPFTDTQYF.

The V call is TRBV6-1, the J call TRBJ2-2; D ambiguous. Trimming stripped 5 bases from V and 0 bases from J, with 13 bases between. This CDR3 contains 16 residues. Per the germline V gene, CDR1 is MNHNS and CDR2 is SASEGT. CDR3 residues: CASSPPPQTNTGELFF. As DNA, the CDR3 is TGTGCCAGCAGTCCTCCACCACAGACGAACACCGGGGAGCTGTTTTTT.

There are a few counts of this clonotype. The chain recombines TRBV4-3 with TRBJ2-2; 11 positions agree with TRBD2. Germline V gene data show CDR1 as LGHNA and CDR2 as YSLEER. The CDR3 is 20 amino acids. Trimming removed 2 bases from V and 4 bases from J; junction bases left unmatched: 15. The CDR3 DNA reads as TGCGCCAGCAGCCAACGGGTGGGGTATAGCGGGAGGGCCTTCACCGGGGAGCTGTTTTTT. As protein: CASSQRVGYSGRAFTGELFF.

The chain combines TRBV19 with TRBJ2-1; D uncertain. V dropped 8 bases and J dropped 12 bases, with 17 bases sitting between them. Germline V gene lookup returns CDR1 LNHDA and CDR2 SQIVND (reference sequence). The length of the CDR3 is 12 residues. The CDR3 region has the DNA TGTGCCAGTTCGGGTGACGGGTGGGTGCAGTTCTTC. Its translation: CASSGDGWVQFF. The full variable domain, completed using reference TRBV19 and TRBJ2-1, is DGGITQSPKYLFRKEGQNVTLSCEQNLNHDAMYWYRQDPGQGLRLIYYSQIVNDFQKGDIAEGYSVSREKKESFPLTVTSAQKNPTAFYLCASSGDGWVQFFGPGTRLTVL.

V usage is TRBV20-1 and J usage is TRBJ2-1; TRBD2 aligns across 7 bases. Per germline, CDR1 DFQATT and CDR2 SNEGSKA (reference sequence). V lost 0 bases to trimming and J lost 8 bases; unmatched junction nucleotides: 19. The CDR3 is 18 amino acids. DNA for the CDR3: TGCAGTGCTAGAGATCTATTCGGGGGGACCCCTGTGGGTCATGAGCAGTTCTTC. Encoded protein: CSARDLFGGTPVGHEQFF.

The CDR3 loop reads CASSLSGTAAEQYF. The CDR3 DNA follows: TGTGCCAGCTCACTCTCCGGGACAGCAGCCGAGCAGTACTTC. The genes are TRBV18 and TRBJ2-7; the match to TRBD1 covers 7 bases. CDR1 is KGHSH and CDR2 is LQKENI in the germline V gene. This CDR3 has 14 amino acids. The V and J ends lost 4 bases and 6 bases, in that order; junction bases with no gene match: 9.

There are many counts of this clonotype. This sequence joins TRBV15 and TRBJ1-2; D uncertain. V was shortened by 3 bases and J by 4 bases, with 18 bases between the two germline ends. The CDR3 runs 16 residues. Germline CDR1 is LNHNV and CDR2 is YYDKDF (reference sequence). Here the CDR3 reads CATSSLYGSEIYGYTF. The CDR3 DNA is TGTGCCACCAGCAGCCTTTATGGGAGTGAAATCTATGGCTACACCTTC.

This clonotype came up many times. V usage is TRBV7-9 and J usage is TRBJ2-5; D gene ambiguous. Germline-derived CDR1 and CDR2 are SEHNR and FQNEAQ (reference sequence). This CDR3 comprises 15 residues. The V gene lost 0 bases and the J gene lost 1 base, with 9 bases spanning the gap. The CDR3 DNA is TGTGCCAGCAGCTTAGCGATGGCAGTCCAAGAGACCCAGTACTTC. This translates into CASSLAMAVQETQYF.

This clonotype was recorded many times. The rearrangement links TRBV20-1 to TRBJ1-1, with 7 bases identical to TRBD1. CDR1 is DFQATT, CDR2 SNEGSKA, per germline (reference sequence). The CDR3 covers 15 residues. The J segment lost 1 base and the V segment lost 3 bases, leaving 8 bases of the junction unmatched. CDR3 sequence reads: CSARDRRGENTEAFF. CDR3 bases: TGCAGTGCTAGGGACAGGCGGGGTGAGAACACTGAAGCTTTCTTT.

This clonotype was seen a handful of times. This chain links TRBV6-1 with TRBJ2-3; 14 bases fit TRBD2. CDR1 and CDR2 (germline): MNHNS, SASEGT. V shed 6 bases, J shed 1 base, and the junction held 3 bases outside the gene matches. CDR3 length: 16 residues. The CDR3 region has the DNA TGTGCCAGCAGACGGGGACTAGCGGGAGGCACAGATACGCAGTATTTT. This gives the protein CASRRGLAGGTDTQYF.

Many counts were recorded for this clonotype. The rearrangement joins TRBV5-8 to TRBJ1-5; 7 bases map to TRBD1. This CDR3 has 17 amino acids. Germline loops: CDR1 SGHTS, CDR2 YDEGEE. J gave up 0 bases and V 4 bases, and 10 bases lay outside the gene matches. The CDR3 is CASSHGQEASSNQPQHF. The CDR3 DNA reads TGTGCCAGCAGCCACGGACAGGAGGCGAGTAGCAATCAGCCCCAGCATTTT.

This rearrangement joins TRBV12-3 or TRBV12-4 to TRBJ2-1; the D gene could be TRBD1 or TRBD2 (6 bases each). The CDR3 is 16 residues long. Trimming pared 7 bases from V and 8 bases from J, leaving 24 bases between. CDR3 sequence reads: CASTLGGQGTADEQFF. CDR3 coding DNA: TGTGCCAGCACCCTAGGAGGGCAGGGGACCGCTGATGAGCAGTTCTTC.

This clonotype was detected a few times. CDR3 sequence: CNRSSGRAHNEQFF. The CDR3 DNA reads TGTAACCGCTCTAGCGGGAGGGCCCACAATGAGCAGTTCTTC. This sequence joins TRBV19 and TRBJ2-1; 12 nucleotides line up with TRBD2. The length of the CDR3 is 14 residues. From germline, CDR1 is LNHDA and CDR2 SQIVND (reference sequence).

This clonotype was counted at least ten times. The V gene is TRBV20-1, the J gene TRBJ1-2, with no clear D. This CDR3 is 13 amino acids long. V lost 2 bases, J lost 8 bases, and 15 bases lay in between. Germline V gene data show CDR1 as DFQATT and CDR2 as SNEGSKA (reference sequence). The CDR3 loop is CSARPISAGGYTF. In DNA, the CDR3 is TGCAGTGCTAGACCTATCTCAGCGGGGGGCTACACCTTC.

This clonotype was found a few times. A much larger clone lies one base from this, so it may be a read error. This sequence joins TRBV5-1 and TRBJ2-2, with D perhaps TRBD2 (6 bases). With 0 bases removed from V and 2 bases from J, the gap between germline ends came to 11 bases. Germline CDR1 and CDR2: SGHRS and YFSETQ. The CDR3 runs 16 residues. The CDR3 here is CASSLGLASNTGELFF. CDR3 coding DNA: TGCGCCAGCAGCTTGGGGCTAGCGAGCAACACCGGGGAGCTGTTTTTT.

This chain uses TRBV20-1 with TRBJ2-1, with a tentative D call TRBD2 (6 bases). Trimming removed 5 bases from V and 4 bases from J, with 21 bases in between. The CDR3 totals 16 residues. Germline V gene lookup returns CDR1 DFQATT and CDR2 SNEGSKA (reference sequence). CDR3 sequence reads: CSASSGTSSPYNEQFF. CDR3 coding DNA: TGCAGTGCTTCTTCCGGGACTTCAAGCCCGTACAATGAGCAGTTCTTC.

This clonotype was counted once. The rearrangement uses TRBV16 and TRBJ1-2; D is possibly TRBD1 (5 bases). This CDR3 contains 14 residues. Germline CDR1 KGHSY, CDR2 FQNENV. The ends were cut back, 0 bases at V and 4 bases at J, with 9 bases in the middle. This CDR3 reads CASSQSGEVYGYTF. The DNA for the CDR3 is TGTGCCAGCAGCCAATCGGGGGAGGTCTATGGCTACACCTTC. Looking up the rest from reference TRBV16 and TRBJ1-2 gives the full variable domain: GEEVAQTPKHLVRGEGQKAKLYCAPIKGHSYVFWYQQVLKNEFKFLISFQNENVFDETGMPKERFSAKCLPNSPCSLEIQATKLEDSAVYFCASSQSGEVYGYTFGSGTRLTVV.